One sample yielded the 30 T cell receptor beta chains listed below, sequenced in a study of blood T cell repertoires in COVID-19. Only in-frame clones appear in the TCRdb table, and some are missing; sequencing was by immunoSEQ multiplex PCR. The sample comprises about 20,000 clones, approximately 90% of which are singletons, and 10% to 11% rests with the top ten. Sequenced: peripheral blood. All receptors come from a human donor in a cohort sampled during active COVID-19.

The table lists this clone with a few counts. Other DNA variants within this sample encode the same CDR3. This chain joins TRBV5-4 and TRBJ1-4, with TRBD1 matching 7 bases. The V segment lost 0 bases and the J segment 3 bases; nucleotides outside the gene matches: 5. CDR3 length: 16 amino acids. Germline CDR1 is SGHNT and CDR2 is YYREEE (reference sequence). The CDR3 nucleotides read TGTGCCAGCAGCTTGGACAGGGGAACGGCTAATGAAAAACTGTTTTTT. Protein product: CASSLDRGTANEKLFF. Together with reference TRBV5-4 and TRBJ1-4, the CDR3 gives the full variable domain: ETGVTQSPTHLIKTRGQQVTLRCSSQSGHNTVSWYQQALGQGPQFIFQYYREEENGRGNFPPRFSGLQFPNYSSELNVNALELDDSALYLCASSLDRGTANEKLFFGSGTQLSVL.

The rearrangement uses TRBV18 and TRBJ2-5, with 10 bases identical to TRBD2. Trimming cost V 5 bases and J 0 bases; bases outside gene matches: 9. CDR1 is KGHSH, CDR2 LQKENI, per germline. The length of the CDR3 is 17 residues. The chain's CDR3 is CASSSSPGLAYQETQYF. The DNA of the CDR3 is TGTGCCAGCTCATCGTCCCCGGGACTAGCGTACCAAGAGACCCAGTACTTC.

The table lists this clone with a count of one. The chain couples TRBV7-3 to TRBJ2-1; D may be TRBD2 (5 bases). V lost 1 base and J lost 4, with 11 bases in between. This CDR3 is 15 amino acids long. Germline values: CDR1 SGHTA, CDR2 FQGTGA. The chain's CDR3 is CASSLSGPLYNEQFF. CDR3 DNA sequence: TGTGCCAGCAGCTTAAGCGGGCCGCTGTACAATGAGCAGTTCTTC.

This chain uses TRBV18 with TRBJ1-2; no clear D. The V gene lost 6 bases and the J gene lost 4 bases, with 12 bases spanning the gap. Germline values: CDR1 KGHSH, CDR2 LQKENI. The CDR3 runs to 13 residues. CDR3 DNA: TGTGCCAGCTCTCAAGCAGGTTCCTATGGCTACACCTTC. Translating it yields CASSQAGSYGYTF.

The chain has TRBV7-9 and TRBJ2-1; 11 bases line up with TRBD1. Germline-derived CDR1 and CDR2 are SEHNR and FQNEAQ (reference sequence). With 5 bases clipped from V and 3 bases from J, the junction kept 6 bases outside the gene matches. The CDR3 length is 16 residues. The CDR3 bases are TGTGCCAGCAGCGCCGCCGGGACAGGGGGCTACAATGAGCAGTTCTTC. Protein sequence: CASSAAGTGGYNEQFF.

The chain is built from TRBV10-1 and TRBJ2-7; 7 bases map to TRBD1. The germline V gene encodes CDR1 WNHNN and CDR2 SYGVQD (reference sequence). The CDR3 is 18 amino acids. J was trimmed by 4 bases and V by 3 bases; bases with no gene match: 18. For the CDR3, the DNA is TGCGCCAGCAGTGACCTCCCGCCGGACAGGACAACACGATACGAGCAGTACTTC. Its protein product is CASSDLPPDRTTRYEQYF.

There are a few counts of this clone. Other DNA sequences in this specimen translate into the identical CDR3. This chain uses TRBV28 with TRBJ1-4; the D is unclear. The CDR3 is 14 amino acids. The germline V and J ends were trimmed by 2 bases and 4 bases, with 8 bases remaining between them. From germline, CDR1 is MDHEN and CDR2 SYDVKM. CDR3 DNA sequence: TGTGCCAGCAGTTTACTGGGAGGTAATGAAAAACTGTTTTTT. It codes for CASSLLGGNEKLFF.

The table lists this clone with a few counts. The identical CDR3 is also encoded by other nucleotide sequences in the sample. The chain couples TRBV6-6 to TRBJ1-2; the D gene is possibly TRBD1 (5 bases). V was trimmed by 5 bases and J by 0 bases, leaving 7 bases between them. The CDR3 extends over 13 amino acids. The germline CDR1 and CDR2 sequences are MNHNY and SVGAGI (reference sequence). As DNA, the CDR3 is TGTGCCAGCAGTCAGACAGCTAACTATGGCTACACCTTC. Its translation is CASSQTANYGYTF.

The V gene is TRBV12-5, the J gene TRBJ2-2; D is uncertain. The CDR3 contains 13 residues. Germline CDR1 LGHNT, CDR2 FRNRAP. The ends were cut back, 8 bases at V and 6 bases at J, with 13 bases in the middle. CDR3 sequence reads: CASQRQTSGELFF. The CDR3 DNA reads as TGTGCTAGTCAGAGGCAGACTTCCGGGGAGCTGTTTTTT.

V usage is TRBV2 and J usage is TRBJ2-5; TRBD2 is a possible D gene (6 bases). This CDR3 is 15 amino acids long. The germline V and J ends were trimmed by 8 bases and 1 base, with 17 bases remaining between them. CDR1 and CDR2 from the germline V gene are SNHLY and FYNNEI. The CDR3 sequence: CASGGNTQIQETQYF. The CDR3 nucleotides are TGTGCCAGCGGGGGGAACACGCAGATCCAAGAGACCCAGTACTTC.

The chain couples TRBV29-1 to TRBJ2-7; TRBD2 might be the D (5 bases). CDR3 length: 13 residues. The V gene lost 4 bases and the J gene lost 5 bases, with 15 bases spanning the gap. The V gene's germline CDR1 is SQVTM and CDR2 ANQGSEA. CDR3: CSVGLASYDEQYF. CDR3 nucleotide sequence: TGCAGCGTTGGGCTCGCTAGCTATGACGAGCAGTACTTC.

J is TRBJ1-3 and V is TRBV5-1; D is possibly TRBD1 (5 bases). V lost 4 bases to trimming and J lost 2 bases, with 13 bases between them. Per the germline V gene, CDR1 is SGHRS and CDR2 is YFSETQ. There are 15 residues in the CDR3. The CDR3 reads CASSPGGPAGNTIYF. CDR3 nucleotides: TGCGCCAGCAGCCCGGGGGGACCCGCTGGAAACACCATATATTTT.

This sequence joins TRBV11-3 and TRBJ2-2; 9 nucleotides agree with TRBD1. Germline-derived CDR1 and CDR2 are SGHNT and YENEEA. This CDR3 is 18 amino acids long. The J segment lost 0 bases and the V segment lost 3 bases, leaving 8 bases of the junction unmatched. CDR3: CASSLHRDRDSNTGELFF. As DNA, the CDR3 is TGTGCCAGCAGCTTGCACCGGGACAGGGATTCGAACACCGGGGAGCTGTTTTTT.

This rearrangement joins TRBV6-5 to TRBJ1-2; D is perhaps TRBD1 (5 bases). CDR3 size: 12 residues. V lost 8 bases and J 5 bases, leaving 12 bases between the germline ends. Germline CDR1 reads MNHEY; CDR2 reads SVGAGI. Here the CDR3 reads CASHKGLYGYTF. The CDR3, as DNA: TGTGCCAGCCATAAGGGGCTTTATGGCTACACCTTC.

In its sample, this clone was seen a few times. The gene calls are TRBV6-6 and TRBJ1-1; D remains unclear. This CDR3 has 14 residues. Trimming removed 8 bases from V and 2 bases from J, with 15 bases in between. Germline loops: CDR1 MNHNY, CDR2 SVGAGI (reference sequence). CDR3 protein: CASGQSEGNTEAFF. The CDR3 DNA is TGTGCCAGCGGGCAGTCCGAGGGTAACACTGAAGCTTTCTTT.

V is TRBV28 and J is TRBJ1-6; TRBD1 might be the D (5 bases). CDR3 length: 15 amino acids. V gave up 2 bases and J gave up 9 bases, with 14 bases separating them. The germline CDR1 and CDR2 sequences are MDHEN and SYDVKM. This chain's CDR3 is CASSLGRAGGSPLHF. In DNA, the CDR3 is TGTGCCAGCAGTTTAGGCAGGGCCGGTGGTTCACCCCTCCACTTT.

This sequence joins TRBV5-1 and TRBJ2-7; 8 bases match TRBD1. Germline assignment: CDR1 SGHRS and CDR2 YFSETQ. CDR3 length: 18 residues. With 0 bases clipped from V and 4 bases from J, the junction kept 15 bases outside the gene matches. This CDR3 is CASSLVGGSRQGSYEQYF. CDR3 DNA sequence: TGCGCCAGCAGCTTGGTGGGGGGTTCGAGACAGGGGTCATACGAGCAGTACTTC.

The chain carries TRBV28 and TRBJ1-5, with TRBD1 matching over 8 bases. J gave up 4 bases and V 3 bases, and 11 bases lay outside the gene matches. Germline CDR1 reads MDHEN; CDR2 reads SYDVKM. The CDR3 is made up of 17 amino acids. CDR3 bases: TGTGCCAGCAGTTTGATTGTAGGACAGGGAGTAAATCAGCCCCAGCATTTT. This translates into CASSLIVGQGVNQPQHF.

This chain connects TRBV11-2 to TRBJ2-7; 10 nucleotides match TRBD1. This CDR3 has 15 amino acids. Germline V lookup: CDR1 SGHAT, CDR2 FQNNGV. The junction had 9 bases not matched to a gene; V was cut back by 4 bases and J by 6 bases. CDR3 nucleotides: TGTGCCAGCAGCTCCAGAGGACAGGGGGGTGCCGAGCAGTACTTC. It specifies CASSSRGQGGAEQYF.

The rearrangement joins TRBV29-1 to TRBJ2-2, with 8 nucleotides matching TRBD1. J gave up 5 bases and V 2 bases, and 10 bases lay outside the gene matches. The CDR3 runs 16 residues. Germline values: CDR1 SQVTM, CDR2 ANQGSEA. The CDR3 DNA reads TGCAGCGTTGAAAGTAGTGGGACAGGTCCTACCGGGGAGCTGTTTTTT. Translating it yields CSVESSGTGPTGELFF.

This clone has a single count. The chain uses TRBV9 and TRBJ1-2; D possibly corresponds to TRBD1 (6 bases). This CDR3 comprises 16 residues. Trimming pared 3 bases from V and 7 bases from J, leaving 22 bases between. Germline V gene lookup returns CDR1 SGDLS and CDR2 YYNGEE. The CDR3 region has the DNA TGTGCCAGCAGCGGTGGTACGGGCAGGGGACAACCTGGCTACACCTTC. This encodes CASSGGTGRGQPGYTF. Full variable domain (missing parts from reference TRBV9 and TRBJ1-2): DSGVTQTPKHLITATGQRVTLRCSPRSGDLSVYWYQQSLDQGLQFLIQYYNGEERAKGNILERFSAQQFPDLHSELNLSSLELGDSALYFCASSGGTGRGQPGYTFGSGTRLTVV.

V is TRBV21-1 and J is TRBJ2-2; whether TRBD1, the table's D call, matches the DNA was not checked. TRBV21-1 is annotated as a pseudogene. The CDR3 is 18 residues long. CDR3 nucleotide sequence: TGTGCCAGCAGCAAAGCGCTTTGGCTAGGGGGGAACACCGGGGAGCTGTTTTTT. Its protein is CASSKALWLGGNTGELFF.

The CDR3 reads CASSLGAASTDTQYF. As DNA, the CDR3 is TGTGCCAGCAGCTTAGGAGCCGCTAGCACAGATACGCAGTATTTT. This chain uses TRBV11-1 with TRBJ2-3, with D unclear. Germline V gene sequence: CDR1 SGHAT, CDR2 FQDESV (reference sequence). V was trimmed by 1 base and J by 0 bases, leaving 8 bases between them. The CDR3 loop spans 15 amino acids.

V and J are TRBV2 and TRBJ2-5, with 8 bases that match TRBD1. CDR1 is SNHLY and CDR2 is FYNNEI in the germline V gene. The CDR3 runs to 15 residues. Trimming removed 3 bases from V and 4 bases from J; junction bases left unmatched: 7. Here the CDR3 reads CASSDDRGRGETQYF. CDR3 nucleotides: TGTGCCAGCAGTGACGACAGGGGAAGAGGAGAGACCCAGTACTTC.

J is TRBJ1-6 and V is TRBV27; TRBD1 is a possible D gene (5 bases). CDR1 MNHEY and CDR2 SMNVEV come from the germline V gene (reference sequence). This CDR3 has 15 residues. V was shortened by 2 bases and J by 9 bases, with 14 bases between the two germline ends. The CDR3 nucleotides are TGTGCCAGCAGTTTAGGGAACAGGATTGGTTCACCCCTCCACTTT. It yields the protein CASSLGNRIGSPLHF.

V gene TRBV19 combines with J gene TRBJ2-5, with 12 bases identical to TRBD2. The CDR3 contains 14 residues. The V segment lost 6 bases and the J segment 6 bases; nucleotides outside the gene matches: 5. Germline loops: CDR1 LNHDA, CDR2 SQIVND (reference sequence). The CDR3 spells CASSGLAGSQTQYF. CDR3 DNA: TGTGCCAGTAGCGGACTAGCGGGATCTCAGACCCAGTACTTC.

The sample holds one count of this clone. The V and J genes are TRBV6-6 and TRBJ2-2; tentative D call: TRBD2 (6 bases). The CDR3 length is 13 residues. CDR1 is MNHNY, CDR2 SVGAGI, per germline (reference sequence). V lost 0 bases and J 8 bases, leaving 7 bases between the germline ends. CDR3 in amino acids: CASSYSEGGELFF. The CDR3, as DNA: TGTGCCAGCAGTTACTCGGAGGGTGGGGAGCTGTTTTTT.

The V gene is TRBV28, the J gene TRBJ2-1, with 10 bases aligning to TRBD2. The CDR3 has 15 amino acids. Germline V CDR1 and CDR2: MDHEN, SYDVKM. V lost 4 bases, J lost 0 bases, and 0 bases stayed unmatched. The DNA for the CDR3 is TGTGCCAGCAGTTCTAGCGGGAGCTCCTACAATGAGCAGTTCTTC. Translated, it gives CASSSSGSSYNEQFF.

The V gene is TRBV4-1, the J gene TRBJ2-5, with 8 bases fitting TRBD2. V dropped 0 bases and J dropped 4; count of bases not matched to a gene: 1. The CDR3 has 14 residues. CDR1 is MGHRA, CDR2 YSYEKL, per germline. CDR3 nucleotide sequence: TGCGCCAGCAGCCAAGATACTAGCGGAGAGACCCAGTACTTC. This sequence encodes CASSQDTSGETQYF.

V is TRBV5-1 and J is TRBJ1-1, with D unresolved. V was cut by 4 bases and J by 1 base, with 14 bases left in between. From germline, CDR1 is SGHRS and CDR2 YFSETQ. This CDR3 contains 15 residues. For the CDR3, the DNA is TGCGCCAGCAGCGGGTTTGGTACAGCGAACACTGAAGCTTTCTTT. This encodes CASSGFGTANTEAFF. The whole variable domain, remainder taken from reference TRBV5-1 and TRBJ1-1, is KAGVTQTPRYLIKTRGQQVTLSCSPISGHRSVSWYQQTPGQGLQFLFEYFSETQRNKGNFPGRFSGRQFSNSRSEMNVSTLELGDSALYLCASSGFGTANTEAFFGQGTRLTVV.